Given below is one T cell receptor (beta chain) in context. The CDR3 length is 13 residues. V lost 6 bases and J 9 bases, leaving 12 bases between the germline ends. The germline V gene encodes CDR1 MNHNY and CDR2 SVGAGI (reference sequence). This specimen comes from a study of CD8+ T cells in alopecia areata. RNA was isolated and reverse transcribed to cDNA, the sequencing template. Profiling relied on immunoSEQ multiplex PCR, and the TCRdb table lists in-frame clones only, not all of them. The repertoire consists of hundreds of thousands of clones, with 50% to 60% occurring once and the leading ten covering more than 0.4%.

Sample: CD4+ T cells sorted from blood, taken at week 0. The V gene is TRBV6-6, the J gene TRBJ1-6; maybe TRBD1 (5 bases). The clonotype comes from a human donor with alopecia areata. The DNA of the CDR3 is TGTGCCAGCAGGGGGGAGGGGCGTTCACCCCTCCACTTT. It codes for CASRGEGRSPLHF.